The clone carrying this T cell receptor (beta chain) has at least ten counts. Its antigen is unknown. Time point specified: newly diagnosed GD, antithyroid drugs for less than 3 months. The TCR library was prepared using RNA isolated from PBMCs. Trimming left V 0 bases short and J 4 bases short, with 9 bases between. This CDR3 has 14 amino acids. CDR1 is LGHDT and CDR2 is YNNKEL in the germline V gene (reference sequence). The sample belongs to a study of regulatory T cells in long-lasting Graves disease. Study overall: Antithyroid drugs had been taken by newly diagnosed Graves' patients for under 3 months. Study-wide points: TRBV28 was favored in persistent disease, as were TRBJ1-2 and TRBJ2-5. Public clonotype sharing was higher in persistent than newly diagnosed patients.

Arm-PCR of CDR3 regions and iRepertoire HTBI primers were the basis on which TCR beta libraries were built. A single record per CDR3 protein comes from TCRdb applying MiXCR to the multiplex PCR reads. Of under 250,000 distinct CDR3 sequences listed, 20% are singletons. The chain couples TRBV3-1 to TRBJ2-5; no firm D call. This receptor was obtained from a female donor with Graves disease. The sample here was peripheral blood mononuclear cells (PBMCs), taken at new diagnosis, from a patient treated with antithyroid drugs. The CDR3 loop is CASSQDNIPETQYF. CDR3 sequence (DNA): TGTGCCAGCAGCCAAGATAACATCCCAGAGACCCAGTACTTC.